The clone carrying this T cell receptor (beta chain) was seen more than once but under ten times. The antigen is unknown. This sample is part of a study of post-analysis software for immune sequencing data. The overall study: In terms of disease course, relapsing-remitting, secondary progressive and progressive-relapsing multiple sclerosis were included. Overall study findings and caveats: Patients had higher frequencies than controls of five or six TRBV segments, including TRBV5-6, TRBV5-1 and TRBV20-1. Multiple sclerosis patients showed significantly lower normalized Chao1 diversity than controls did. The authors found that F measure strongly co-clustered same-batch samples.

Incorporated into the TCR beta cDNA libraries were unique molecular identifiers, which served to reduce PCR and sequencing biases. Out of 1 to 10 million T cells, 480,000 or so cDNA molecules were generated. TCRdb processed the PCR reads anew with MiXCR; each CDR3 protein has one entry. Of hundreds of thousands of distinct CDR3 sequences in the sample, approximately 45% were seen once. The CDR3 length is 14 residues. V lost 4 bases, J lost 6 bases, and 6 bases stayed unmatched. The germline CDR1 and CDR2 sequences are SGHTA and FQGNSA. The receptor was derived from a girl aged 10 to 17 with multiple sclerosis. This sequence joins TRBV7-2 and TRBJ2-7, with TRBD1 matching 10 bases. Specimen: blood. CDR3 loop: CASSWGTGAGEQYF. DNA for the CDR3: TGTGCCAGCAGCTGGGGGACAGGGGCTGGCGAGCAGTACTTC.